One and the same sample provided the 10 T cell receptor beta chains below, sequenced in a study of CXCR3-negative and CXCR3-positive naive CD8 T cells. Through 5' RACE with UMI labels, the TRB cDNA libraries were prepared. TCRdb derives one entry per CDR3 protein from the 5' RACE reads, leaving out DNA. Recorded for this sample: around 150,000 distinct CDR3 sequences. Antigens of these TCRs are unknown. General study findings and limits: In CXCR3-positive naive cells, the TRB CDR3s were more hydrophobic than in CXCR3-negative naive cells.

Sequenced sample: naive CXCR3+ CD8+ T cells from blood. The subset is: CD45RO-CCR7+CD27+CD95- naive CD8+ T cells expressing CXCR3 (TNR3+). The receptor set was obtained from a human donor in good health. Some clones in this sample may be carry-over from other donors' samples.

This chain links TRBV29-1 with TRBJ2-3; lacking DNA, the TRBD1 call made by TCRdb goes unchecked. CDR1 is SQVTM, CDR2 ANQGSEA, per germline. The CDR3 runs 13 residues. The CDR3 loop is CSVVDRDTDTQYF.

CDR3 region: CSARKGGNEQFF. V gene TRBV20-1 combines with J gene TRBJ2-1; the D call from TCRdb, TRBD1, cannot be confirmed without DNA. Germline lookup yields CDR1 DFQATT and CDR2 SNEGSKA (reference sequence). The CDR3 is 12 amino acids.

The CDR3 loop is CASHTGTSGTEAFF. The V gene is TRBV12-3 or TRBV12-4, the J gene TRBJ1-1; TCRdb selects TRBD1, and the lack of DNA leaves this call unchecked. This CDR3 has 14 residues.

This chain's CDR3 is CASTRAVDREVRDIQYF. V is TRBV28 and J is TRBJ2-4; checking the TCRdb D call of TRBD1 is not possible without DNA. CDR1 is MDHEN, CDR2 SYDVKM, per germline. There are 17 residues in the CDR3.

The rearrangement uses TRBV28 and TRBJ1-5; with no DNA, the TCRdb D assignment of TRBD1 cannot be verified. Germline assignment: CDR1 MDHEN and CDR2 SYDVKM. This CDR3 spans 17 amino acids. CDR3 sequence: CASSTPRDAEGNQPQHF.

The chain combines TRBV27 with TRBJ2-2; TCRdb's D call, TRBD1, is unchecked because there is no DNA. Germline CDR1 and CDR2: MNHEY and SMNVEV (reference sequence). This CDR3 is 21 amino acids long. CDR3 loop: CASSLHNPSVRDRSITGELFF.

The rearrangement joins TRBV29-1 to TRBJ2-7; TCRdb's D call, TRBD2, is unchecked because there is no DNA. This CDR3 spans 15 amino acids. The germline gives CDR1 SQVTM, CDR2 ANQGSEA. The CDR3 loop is CSVGVGTSGSYEQYF.

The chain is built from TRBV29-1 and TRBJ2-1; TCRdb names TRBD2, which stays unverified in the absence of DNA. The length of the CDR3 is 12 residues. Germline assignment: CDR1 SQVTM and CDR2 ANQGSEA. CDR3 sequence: CSVPYAYNEQFF.

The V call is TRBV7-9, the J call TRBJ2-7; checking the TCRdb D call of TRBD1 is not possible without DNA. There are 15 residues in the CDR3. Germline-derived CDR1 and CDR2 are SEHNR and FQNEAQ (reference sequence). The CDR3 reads CASSTHRDGTYEQYF.

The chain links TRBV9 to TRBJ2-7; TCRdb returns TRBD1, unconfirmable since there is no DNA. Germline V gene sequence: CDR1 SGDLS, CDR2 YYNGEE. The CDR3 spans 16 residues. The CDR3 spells CASSEDRDRTTYEQYF.